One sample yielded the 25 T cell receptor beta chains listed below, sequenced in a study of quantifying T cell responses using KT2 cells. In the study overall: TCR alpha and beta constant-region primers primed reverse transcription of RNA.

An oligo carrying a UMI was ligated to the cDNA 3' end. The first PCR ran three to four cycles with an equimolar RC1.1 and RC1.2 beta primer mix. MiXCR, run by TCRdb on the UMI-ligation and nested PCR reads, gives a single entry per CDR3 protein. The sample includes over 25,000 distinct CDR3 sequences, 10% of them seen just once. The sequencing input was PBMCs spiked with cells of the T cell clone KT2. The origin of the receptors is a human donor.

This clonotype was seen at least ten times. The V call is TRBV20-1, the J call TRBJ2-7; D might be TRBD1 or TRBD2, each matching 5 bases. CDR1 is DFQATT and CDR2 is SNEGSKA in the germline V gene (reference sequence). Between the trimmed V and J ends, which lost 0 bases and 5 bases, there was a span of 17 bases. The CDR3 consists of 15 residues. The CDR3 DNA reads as TGCAGTGCTAGAGATGGGGGTACGGGTTTCCACGAGCAGTACTTC. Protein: CSARDGGTGFHEQYF.

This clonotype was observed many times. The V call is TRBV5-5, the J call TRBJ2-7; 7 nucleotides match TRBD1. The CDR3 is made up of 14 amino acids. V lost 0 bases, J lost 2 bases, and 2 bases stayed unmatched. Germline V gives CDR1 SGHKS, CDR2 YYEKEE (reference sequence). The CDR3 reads CASSLVGTAYEQYF. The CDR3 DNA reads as TGTGCCAGCAGCTTGGTAGGGACAGCCTACGAGCAGTACTTC.

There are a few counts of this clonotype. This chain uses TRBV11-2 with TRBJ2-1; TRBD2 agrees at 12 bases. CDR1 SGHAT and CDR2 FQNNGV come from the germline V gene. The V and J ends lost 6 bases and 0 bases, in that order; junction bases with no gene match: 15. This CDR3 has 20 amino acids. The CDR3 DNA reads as TGTGCCAGCAGTCCTCTGGTCGGGACTAGCGGGTCGAGCTCCTACAATGAGCAGTTCTTC. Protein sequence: CASSPLVGTSGSSSYNEQFF.

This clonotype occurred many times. As DNA, the CDR3 is TGCGCCAGCAGCTTGGCGGGACAGGGGGCTATCGATGAGCAGTTCTTC. Its protein product is CASSLAGQGAIDEQFF. The chain recombines TRBV5-1 with TRBJ2-1, with TRBD1 matching over 12 bases. V gave up 0 bases and J gave up 8 bases; unmatched junction bases: 6. Germline-derived CDR1 and CDR2 are SGHRS and YFSETQ. The CDR3 is 16 residues long.

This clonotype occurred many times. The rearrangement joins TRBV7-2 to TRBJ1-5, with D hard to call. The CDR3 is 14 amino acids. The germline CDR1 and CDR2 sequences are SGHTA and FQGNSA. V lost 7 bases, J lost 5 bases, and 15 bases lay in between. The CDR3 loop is CASTLRLGDQPQHF. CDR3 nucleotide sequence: TGTGCCAGCACCCTTCGGCTCGGGGATCAGCCCCAGCATTTT.

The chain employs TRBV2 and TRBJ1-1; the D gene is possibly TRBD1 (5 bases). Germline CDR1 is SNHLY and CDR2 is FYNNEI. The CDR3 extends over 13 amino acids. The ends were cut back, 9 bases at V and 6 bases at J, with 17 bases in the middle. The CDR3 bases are TGTGCCAGTAGCAGGGAGGGGTCATCTGAAGCTTTCTTT. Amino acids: CASSREGSSEAFF.

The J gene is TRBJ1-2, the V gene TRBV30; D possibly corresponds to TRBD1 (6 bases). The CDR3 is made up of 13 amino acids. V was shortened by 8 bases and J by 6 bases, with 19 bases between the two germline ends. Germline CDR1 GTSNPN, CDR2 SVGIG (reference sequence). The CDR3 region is CAREQDSVNGYTF. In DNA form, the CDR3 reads TGTGCCCGGGAGCAGGACAGCGTGAATGGCTACACCTTC. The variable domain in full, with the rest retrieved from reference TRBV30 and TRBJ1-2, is SQTIHQWPATLVQPVGSPLSLECTVEGTSNPNLYWYRQAAGRGLQLLFYSVGIGQISSEVPQNLSASRPQDRQFILSSKKLLLSDSGFYLCAREQDSVNGYTFGSGTRLTVV.

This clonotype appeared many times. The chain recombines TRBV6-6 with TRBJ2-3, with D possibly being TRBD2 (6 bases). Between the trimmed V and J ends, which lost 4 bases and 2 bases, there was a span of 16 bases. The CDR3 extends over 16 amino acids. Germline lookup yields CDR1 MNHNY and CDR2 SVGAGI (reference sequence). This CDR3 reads CASSSPELANTDTQYF. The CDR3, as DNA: TGTGCCAGCAGTTCCCCCGAGCTAGCGAACACAGATACGCAGTATTTT.

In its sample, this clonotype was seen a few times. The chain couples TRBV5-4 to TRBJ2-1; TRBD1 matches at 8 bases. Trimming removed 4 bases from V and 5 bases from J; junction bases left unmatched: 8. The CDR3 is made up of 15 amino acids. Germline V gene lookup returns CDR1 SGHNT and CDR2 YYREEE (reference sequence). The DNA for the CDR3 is TGTGCCAGCAGCCGTGGACAGGGAGAACACAATGAGCAGTTCTTC. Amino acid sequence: CASSRGQGEHNEQFF.

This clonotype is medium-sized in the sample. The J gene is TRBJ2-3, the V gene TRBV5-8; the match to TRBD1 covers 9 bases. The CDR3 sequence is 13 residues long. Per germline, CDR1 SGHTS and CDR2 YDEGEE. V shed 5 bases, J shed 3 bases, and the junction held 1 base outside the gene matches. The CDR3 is CASRDRGTDTQYF. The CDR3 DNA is TGTGCCAGCAGGGACAGGGGTACAGATACGCAGTATTTT.

The CDR3: CASSHPGGARGAPQETQYF. The CDR3 DNA sequence: TGTGCCAGCAGCCACCCCGGGGGGGCGCGGGGGGCCCCCCAAGAGACCCAGTACTTC. The V and J genes are TRBV4-2 and TRBJ2-5; 8 positions agree with TRBD2. The V and J ends lost 3 bases and 1 base, in that order; junction bases with no gene match: 16. There are 19 residues in the CDR3. CDR1 is LGHNA and CDR2 is YNFKEQ in the germline V gene.

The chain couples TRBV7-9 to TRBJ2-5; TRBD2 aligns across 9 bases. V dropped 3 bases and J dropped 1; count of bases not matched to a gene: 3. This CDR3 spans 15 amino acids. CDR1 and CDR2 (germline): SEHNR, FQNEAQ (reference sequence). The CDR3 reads CASSFSGSGQETQYF. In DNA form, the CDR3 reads TGTGCCAGCAGCTTTAGCGGGAGTGGCCAAGAGACCCAGTACTTC.

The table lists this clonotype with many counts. The CDR3 region has the DNA TGTGCCAGCAGCTTCACGGACGGATCCTACGAGCAGTACTTC. It specifies CASSFTDGSYEQYF. This chain connects TRBV7-2 to TRBJ2-7; D is ambiguous. Germline V gene lookup returns CDR1 SGHTA and CDR2 FQGNSA. The CDR3 spans 14 residues. The V end was cut by 3 bases, the J end by 1 base, with 10 bases between.

CDR3 amino acids: CASSSTTGGTRDEQYF. As DNA, the CDR3 is TGTGCCAGCAGCTCAACCACGGGGGGGACCAGGGACGAGCAGTACTTC. The chain recombines TRBV6-2 or TRBV6-3 with TRBJ2-7, with 8 positions matching TRBD2. Germline V lookup: CDR1 MNHEY, CDR2 SVGEGT. The CDR3 is made up of 16 amino acids. With V trimmed by 6 bases and J by 5 bases, 15 bases remained unmatched.

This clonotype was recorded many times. The CDR3 reads CASSFGQGSYGYTF. CDR3 sequence (DNA): TGTGCCAGCAGCTTCGGACAGGGGTCCTATGGCTACACCTTC. The chain joins TRBV5-6 to TRBJ1-2; 9 bases map to TRBD1. This CDR3 region has 14 residues. Per germline, CDR1 SGHDT and CDR2 YYEEEE. Unmatched junction bases numbered 3, after V lost 2 bases and J lost 4 bases.

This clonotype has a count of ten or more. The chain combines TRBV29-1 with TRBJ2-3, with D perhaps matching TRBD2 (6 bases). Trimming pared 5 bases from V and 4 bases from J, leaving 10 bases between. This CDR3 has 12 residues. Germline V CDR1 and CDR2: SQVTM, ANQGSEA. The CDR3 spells CSVILASDTQYF. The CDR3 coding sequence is TGCAGCGTTATACTAGCATCAGATACGCAGTATTTT.

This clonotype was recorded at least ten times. The CDR3 coding sequence is TGTGCCAGTAGTTCCCAGATCTCCTATGGCTACACCTTC. This translates into CASSSQISYGYTF. The rearrangement joins TRBV19 to TRBJ1-2; D remains ambiguous. The V gene's germline CDR1 is LNHDA and CDR2 SQIVND (reference sequence). V dropped 5 bases and J dropped 4 bases, with 11 bases sitting between them. The CDR3 sequence is 13 residues long.

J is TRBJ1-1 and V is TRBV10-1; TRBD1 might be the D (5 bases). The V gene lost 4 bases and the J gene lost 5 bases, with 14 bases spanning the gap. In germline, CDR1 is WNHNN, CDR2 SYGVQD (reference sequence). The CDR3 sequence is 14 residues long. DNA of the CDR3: TGCGCCAGCAGTGGGAGAGGGGATCGGACTGAAGCTTTCTTT. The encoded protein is CASSGRGDRTEAFF.

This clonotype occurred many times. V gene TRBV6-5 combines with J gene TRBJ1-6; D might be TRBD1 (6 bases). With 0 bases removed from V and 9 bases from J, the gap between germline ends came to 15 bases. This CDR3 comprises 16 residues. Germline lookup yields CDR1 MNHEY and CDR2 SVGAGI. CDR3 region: CASSYSSRGAGSPLHF. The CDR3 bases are TGTGCCAGCAGTTACTCCTCCCGGGGGGCGGGTTCACCCCTCCACTTT.

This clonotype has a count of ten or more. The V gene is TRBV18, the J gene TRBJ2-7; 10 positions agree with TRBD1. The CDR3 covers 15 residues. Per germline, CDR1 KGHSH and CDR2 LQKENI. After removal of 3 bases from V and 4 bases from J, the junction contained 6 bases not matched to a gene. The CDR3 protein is CASSPARDRGYEQYF. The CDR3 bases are TGTGCCAGCTCACCCGCTCGGGACAGGGGTTACGAGCAGTACTTC.

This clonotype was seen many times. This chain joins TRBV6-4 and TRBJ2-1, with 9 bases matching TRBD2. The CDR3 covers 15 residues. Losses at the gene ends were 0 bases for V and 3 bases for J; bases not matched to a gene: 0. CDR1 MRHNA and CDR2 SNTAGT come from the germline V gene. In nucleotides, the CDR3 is TGTGCCAGCAGTGACTCTAGCGGGAGCTACAATGAGCAGTTCTTC. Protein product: CASSDSSGSYNEQFF.

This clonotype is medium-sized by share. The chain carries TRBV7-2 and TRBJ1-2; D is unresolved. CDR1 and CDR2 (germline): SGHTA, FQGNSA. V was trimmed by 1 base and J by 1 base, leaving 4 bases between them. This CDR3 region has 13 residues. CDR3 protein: CASSLDNNYGYTF. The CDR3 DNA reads TGTGCCAGCAGCTTAGACAATAACTATGGCTACACCTTC.

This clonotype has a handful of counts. Here the CDR3 DNA reads TGTGCCAGCCAGTGGGCGGGTAATTCACCCCTCCACTTT. It codes for CASQWAGNSPLHF. The gene calls are TRBV6-5 and TRBJ1-6; unclear D gene. Trimming took 8 bases from V and 6 from J, leaving 11 bases between them. Germline values: CDR1 MNHEY, CDR2 SVGAGI. The CDR3 has 13 amino acids.

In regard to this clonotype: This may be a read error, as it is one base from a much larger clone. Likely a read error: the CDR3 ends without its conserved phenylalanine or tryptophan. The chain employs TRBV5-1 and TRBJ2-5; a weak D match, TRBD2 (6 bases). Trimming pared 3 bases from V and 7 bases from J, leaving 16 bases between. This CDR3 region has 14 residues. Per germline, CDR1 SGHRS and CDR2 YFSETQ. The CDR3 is CASSWGLGARTQYV. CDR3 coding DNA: TGCGCCAGCAGCTGGGGACTTGGGGCCCGGACCCAGTACGTC.

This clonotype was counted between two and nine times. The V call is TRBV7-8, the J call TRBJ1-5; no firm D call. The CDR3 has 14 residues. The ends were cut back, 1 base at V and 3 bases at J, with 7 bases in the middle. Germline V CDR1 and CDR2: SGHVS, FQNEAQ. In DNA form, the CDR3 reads TGTGCCAGCAGCTTAGTGGCTAACAATCAGCCCCAGCATTTT. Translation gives CASSLVANNQPQHF.